This T cell receptor (beta chain) was observed in a study of cytomegalovirus exposure and HLA in healthy donors. Study-wide results and limits: Confirmation was obtained in vitro that a few CMV-associated chains are specific for CMV antigens. Follow-up analysis found HLA locus-dependent TCR association rates, highest for DRB1 and lowest for HLA-C. Whilst most TCR sequences proved rare, a subset of public TCRs occurred across many donors.

Comment on this clone: Antigen unknown.

The PCR employed 60 Vbeta primers together with 13 Jbeta primers. Assay used: immunoSEQ multiplex PCR; TCRdb lists only in-frame clones, some missing. This repertoire shows about 140,000 clones, more than 75% found once; its top ten account for about 2.2%. The CDR3 covers 13 residues. V lost 5 bases, J lost 9 bases, and 14 bases lay in between. Germline CDR1 reads LNHDA; CDR2 reads SQIVND (reference sequence). This sequence was found in a woman between 18 and 29 years old in good health and CMV-seropositive. Sequencing was performed on PBMCs. The rearrangement uses TRBV19 and TRBJ1-5; D might be TRBD1 (6 bases). CDR3 in DNA: TGTGCCAGTAGTCAGGGGCGCCGGGGGCCCCAGCATTTT. This gives the protein CASSQGRRGPQHF.